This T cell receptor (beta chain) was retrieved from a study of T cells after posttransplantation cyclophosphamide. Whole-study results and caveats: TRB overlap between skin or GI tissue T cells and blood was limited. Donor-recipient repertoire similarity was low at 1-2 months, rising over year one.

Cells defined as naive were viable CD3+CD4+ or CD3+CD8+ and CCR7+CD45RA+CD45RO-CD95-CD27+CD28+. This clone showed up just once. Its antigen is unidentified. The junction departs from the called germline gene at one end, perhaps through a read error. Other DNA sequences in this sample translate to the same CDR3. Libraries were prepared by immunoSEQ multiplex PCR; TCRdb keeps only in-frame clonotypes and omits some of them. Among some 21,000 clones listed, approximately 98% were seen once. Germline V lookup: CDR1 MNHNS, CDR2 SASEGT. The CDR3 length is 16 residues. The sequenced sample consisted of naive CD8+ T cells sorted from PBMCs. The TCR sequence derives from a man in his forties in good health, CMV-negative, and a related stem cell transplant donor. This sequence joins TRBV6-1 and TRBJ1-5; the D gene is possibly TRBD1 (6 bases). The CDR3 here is CASSEVSRVGAWPQHF. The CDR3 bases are TGTGCCAGCAGTGAAGTGAGTAGGGTGGGGGCTTGGCCCCAGCACTTT.